This passage covers 27 T cell receptor beta chains from one sample sequenced in a study of T cell clones after liver transplantation. Clones were sequenced by immunoSEQ multiplex PCR, and TCRdb holds only the in-frame ones, with some missing. The repertoire holds approximately 2,900 clones, with under 30% as singletons. Their cognate antigens are unknown. Proliferating CFSE-low MLR cells were sequenced to define alloreactive TCRbeta sequences. The sample was CD4+ T cells from PBMCs cultured with third-party cells. All receptors derive from a human patient who received a liver transplant. Part of the T cell pool may stem from the graft donor.

This clone was counted a few times. J is TRBJ1-2 and V is TRBV6-1; D possibly corresponds to TRBD1 (6 bases). CDR3 length: 13 amino acids. The V and J ends lost 5 bases and 4 bases respectively, with 11 bases between them. CDR1 and CDR2 from the germline V gene are MNHNS and SASEGT. CDR3 loop: CASSQDRLYGYTF. CDR3 nucleotide sequence: TGTGCCAGCAGTCAGGACAGACTCTATGGCTACACCTTC.

The V call is TRBV6-1, the J call TRBJ2-1, with no clear D. This CDR3 region has 11 residues. Germline CDR1 reads MNHNS; CDR2 reads SASEGT. V lost 5 bases and J 13 bases, leaving 12 bases between the germline ends. CDR3 loop: CASSLRGFQFF. The CDR3 DNA reads as TGTGCCAGCAGTTTGAGAGGCTTTCAGTTCTTC.

The chain is built from TRBV18 and TRBJ2-7; D unresolved. The ends were cut back, 3 bases at V and 5 bases at J, with 8 bases in the middle. Germline lookup yields CDR1 KGHSH and CDR2 LQKENI. CDR3 length: 12 amino acids. Here the CDR3 reads CASSPIPDEQYF. The CDR3 nucleotides read TGTGCCAGCTCACCCATCCCAGACGAGCAGTACTTC.

This clone was observed a handful of times. The rearrangement links TRBV19 to TRBJ2-7; D is unresolved. Trimming removed 9 bases from V and 9 bases from J, with 9 bases in between. CDR3 size: 9 residues. CDR1 and CDR2 (germline): LNHDA, SQIVND (reference sequence). This CDR3 is CARQSGQYF. The CDR3 DNA reads TGTGCCAGACAGTCGGGGCAGTACTTC.

This clone is labeled as medium-sized. J is TRBJ1-1 and V is TRBV10-3; D uncertain. With 3 bases removed from V and 4 bases from J, the gap between germline ends came to 12 bases. Per the germline V gene, CDR1 is ENHRY and CDR2 is SYGVKD. The CDR3 is 14 amino acids. The CDR3 bases are TGTGCCATCAGTGAACGGGCGTTGGGCACTGAAGCTTTCTTT. This gives the protein CAISERALGTEAFF.

This clone was seen only a few times. The chain recombines TRBV14 with TRBJ1-1; D ambiguous. In germline, CDR1 is SGHDN, CDR2 FVKESK. V was pared by 3 bases and J by 3 bases, with 26 bases between. The CDR3 is 19 amino acids. CDR3 nucleotide sequence: TGTGCCAGCAGCCAGGGGAGAGGGCTGTGGTTTAGGAAGCACACTGAAGCTTTCTTT. Its protein product is CASSQGRGLWFRKHTEAFF.

This clone is labeled as medium-sized. The chain has TRBV2 and TRBJ1-3; D is unresolved. The V end lost 4 bases, the J end lost 5 bases, and 6 bases lay between the germline ends. There are 12 residues in the CDR3. CDR1 and CDR2 from the germline V gene are SNHLY and FYNNEI. CDR3 sequence (DNA): TGTGCCAGCAGTGCATCCAGAAACACCATATATTTT. Translation gives CASSASRNTIYF.

The V call is TRBV7-9, the J call TRBJ1-3, with D unclear. The CDR3 has 14 amino acids. The germline CDR1 and CDR2 sequences are SEHNR and FQNEAQ (reference sequence). The ends were cut back, 3 bases at V and 3 bases at J, with 9 bases in the middle. The CDR3 DNA follows: TGTGCCAGCAGCTTGGGAGGGTTTGGAAACACCATATATTTT. Residues: CASSLGGFGNTIYF.

This clone has just a few counts. This sequence joins TRBV5-6 and TRBJ1-1; D is unclear. The germline V gene has CDR1 SGHDT and CDR2 YYEEEE. This CDR3 contains 13 residues. The V end lost 5 bases, the J end lost 2 bases, and 10 bases lay between the germline ends. Written as DNA, the CDR3 is TGTGCCAGCAGTTCAAGCCGCAACACTGAAGCTTTCTTT. Translating it yields CASSSSRNTEAFF.

This clone was counted between two and nine times. This chain joins TRBV11-3 and TRBJ1-6, with a tentative D call TRBD1 (5 bases). V was cut by 3 bases and J by 5 bases, with 17 bases left in between. Per germline, CDR1 SGHNT and CDR2 YENEEA. CDR3 size: 17 residues. CDR3 protein: CASSFGALGRHNSPLHF. For the CDR3, the DNA is TGTGCCAGCAGCTTTGGGGCCTTGGGACGGCATAATTCACCCCTCCACTTT.

The genes are TRBV29-1 and TRBJ1-2; no clear D gene. Trimming pared 6 bases from V and 0 bases from J, leaving 23 bases between. CDR1 is SQVTM and CDR2 is ANQGSEA in the germline V gene. The CDR3 is made up of 17 amino acids. CDR3 nucleotide sequence: TGCAGCGTCCACACCCGGGCGACCGGCCGAGCTAACTATGGCTACACCTTC. Its protein product is CSVHTRATGRANYGYTF.

The rearrangement joins TRBV11-2 to TRBJ2-7; 12 bases agree with TRBD2. Germline values: CDR1 SGHAT, CDR2 FQNNGV. Trimming took 3 bases from V and 0 from J; bases not matched to a gene: 6. The CDR3 loop spans 17 amino acids. The CDR3 loop reads CASSLTSGGPSSYEQYF. CDR3 nucleotide sequence: TGTGCCAGCAGCTTGACTAGCGGGGGTCCCAGCTCCTACGAGCAGTACTTC. The entire variable domain, with the rest obtained from reference TRBV11-2 and TRBJ2-7, is as follows: EAGVAQSPRYKIIEKRQSVAFWCNPISGHATLYWYQQILGQGPKLLIQFQNNGVVDDSQLPKDRFSAERLKGVDSTLKIQPAKLEDSAVYLCASSLTSGGPSSYEQYFGPGTRLTVT.

V and J are TRBV11-2 and TRBJ2-5, with 10 positions matching TRBD2. The tail of the sequence fits TRBJ2-7 better, so the J call may be wrong. CDR3 length equals 17 residues. CDR1 and CDR2 (germline): SGHAT, FQNNGV. CDR3 sequence reads: CASRPPGGTSVHYEQYF. The CDR3 region has the DNA TGTGCCAGCCGCCCACCGGGGGGGACTAGCGTACACTACGAGCAGTACTTC.

The chain has TRBV19 and TRBJ2-3; 8 positions agree with TRBD2. V trimming: 9 bases; J trimming: 0 bases; junction bases outside the gene matches: 5. Germline CDR1 LNHDA, CDR2 SQIVND (reference sequence). The CDR3 has 14 amino acids. The CDR3 nucleotides are TGTGCCAGCCGTAGCGGGGAAAGCACAGATACGCAGTATTTT. Its protein product is CASRSGESTDTQYF.

The CDR3 DNA reads as TGTGCCAGCAGTTCAAGCGAACGAGGAGTGCTGTTTTTT. This translates into CASSSSERGVLFF. V and J are TRBV6-1 and TRBJ1-4; D is unresolved. The CDR3 is 13 amino acids. From germline, CDR1 is MNHNS and CDR2 SASEGT. The V end was cut by 5 bases, the J end by 14 bases, with 18 bases between.

This sequence joins TRBV28 and TRBJ1-2; a weak D match, TRBD1 (5 bases). The CDR3 has 12 residues. CDR1 MDHEN and CDR2 SYDVKM come from the germline V gene. Trimming cost V 8 bases and J 2 bases, with 9 bases left between them. The CDR3 spells CASDRTNYGYTF. CDR3 DNA: TGTGCCAGCGATCGGACAAACTATGGCTACACCTTC.

The sample holds a few counts of this clone. This sample also contains other DNA sequences that code for the same CDR3. The rearrangement links TRBV7-3 to TRBJ2-1, with 8 bases fitting TRBD2. The CDR3 spans 17 residues. J lost 6 bases, V lost 4 bases, and 14 bases had no gene match. Germline CDR1 SGHTA, CDR2 FQGTGA. The CDR3 nucleotides read TGTGCCAGCAGCTCAAGGGACTCGCGGGGGGCGGGCAATGAGCAGTTCTTC. This encodes CASSSRDSRGAGNEQFF.

This clone rates as medium-sized. The gene calls are TRBV12-5 and TRBJ1-5, with TRBD1 matching over 9 bases. The ends lost 5 bases at V and 5 bases at J; junction bases unmatched: 10. There are 16 residues in the CDR3. Germline values: CDR1 LGHNT, CDR2 FRNRAP. The CDR3 DNA reads as TGTGCTAGTGGTACCTCGGGACAGGGATTTTATCAGCCCCAGCATTTT. The encoded protein is CASGTSGQGFYQPQHF.

By share of the sample, this clone is medium-sized (0.01 to 0.1%). The chain joins TRBV19 to TRBJ2-7, with D possibly TRBD2 on 5 matching bases. This CDR3 comprises 12 residues. From germline, CDR1 is LNHDA and CDR2 SQIVND (reference sequence). V lost 7 bases and J lost 0, with 7 bases in between. CDR3 amino acids: CASTGSSYEQYF. The CDR3 DNA follows: TGTGCCAGTACGGGGAGCTCCTACGAGCAGTACTTC.

This clone is judged medium-sized. The gene calls are TRBV7-9 and TRBJ1-2; 8 nucleotides line up with TRBD1. Germline V gene data show CDR1 as SEHNR and CDR2 as FQNEAQ (reference sequence). The V and J ends lost 5 bases and 7 bases, in that order; junction bases with no gene match: 9. The CDR3 runs to 14 residues. The CDR3 bases are TGTGCCAGCAGCGAATTCGACAGGGGTGGTGGCTACACCTTC. Its protein is CASSEFDRGGGYTF. Based on the CDR3 plus reference TRBV7-9 and TRBJ1-2, the full variable domain is DTGVSQNPRHKITKRGQNVTFRCDPISEHNRLYWYRQTLGQGPEFLTYFQNEAQLEKSRLLSDRFSAERPKGSFSTLEIQRTEQGDSAMYLCASSEFDRGGGYTFGSGTRLTVV.

In this sample, this clone is medium-sized (0.01 to 0.1%). This chain joins TRBV6-5 and TRBJ1-4; D ambiguous. There are 14 residues in the CDR3. CDR1 is MNHEY, CDR2 SVGAGI, per germline. V shed 4 bases and J shed 8 bases, with 14 bases lying between them. The CDR3 bases are TGTGCCAGCAGTTCCGGAGGAGGGATGGAAAAACTGTTTTTT. This translates into CASSSGGGMEKLFF.

This clone was observed a handful of times. This chain joins TRBV11-1 and TRBJ2-1; D may be TRBD1 (5 bases). Trimming took 5 bases from V and 9 from J, leaving 14 bases between them. The germline V gene has CDR1 SGHAT and CDR2 FQDESV (reference sequence). This CDR3 contains 13 residues. This CDR3 is CASSLGKGREQFF. Here the CDR3 DNA reads TGTGCCAGCAGCCTTGGAAAGGGGCGTGAGCAGTTCTTC.

This clone has a handful of counts. This chain joins TRBV4-2 and TRBJ2-5, with D perhaps given as TRBD1 or TRBD2 (5 bases each). Trimming removed 5 bases from V and 5 bases from J, with 18 bases in between. The CDR3 is made up of 15 amino acids. Per germline, CDR1 LGHNA and CDR2 YNFKEQ. In nucleotides, the CDR3 is TGTGCCAGCAGCTCACGGTCAGGGACGGGCGAGACCCAGTACTTC. Translating it yields CASSSRSGTGETQYF.

This clone is categorized as medium-sized. The chain recombines TRBV7-9 with TRBJ2-1, with 13 bases identical to TRBD2. Germline CDR1 is SEHNR and CDR2 is FQNEAQ (reference sequence). The CDR3 is 16 residues long. The J segment lost 8 bases and the V segment lost 1 base, leaving 5 bases of the junction unmatched. Here the CDR3 reads CASSLGLAGGRDEQFF. The CDR3 nucleotides are TGTGCCAGCAGCTTAGGACTAGCGGGAGGAAGGGATGAGCAGTTCTTC.

This clone showed up just a few times. The gene calls are TRBV7-9 and TRBJ2-7; TRBD1 matches at 8 bases. The CDR3 spans 16 residues. Germline CDR1 is SEHNR and CDR2 is FQNEAQ (reference sequence). Losses at the gene ends were 2 bases for V and 6 bases for J; bases not matched to a gene: 12. The CDR3 bases are TGTGCCAGCAGCTTAAGGGCAATGGCAGGGGGCGCCGAGCAGTACTTC. Translation gives CASSLRAMAGGAEQYF.

In its sample, this clone was seen a few times. This chain joins TRBV5-4 and TRBJ2-1; perhaps TRBD2 as D (5 bases). V dropped 3 bases and J dropped 4 bases, with 14 bases sitting between them. The CDR3 has 15 amino acids. Germline CDR1 is SGHNT and CDR2 is YYREEE (reference sequence). The CDR3 DNA reads as TGTGCCAGCAGCTCAAAGGACTCGAGGTACAATGAGCAGTTCTTC. It is translated as CASSSKDSRYNEQFF.

V is TRBV11-2 and J is TRBJ2-1; D might be TRBD1 (6 bases). This CDR3 comprises 15 residues. Deletions cut 4 bases from V and 5 bases from J, with 15 bases between. Germline CDR1 is SGHAT and CDR2 is FQNNGV. This CDR3 reads CASSSLGQPDNEQFF. DNA for the CDR3: TGTGCCAGCAGCTCACTAGGACAGCCAGACAATGAGCAGTTCTTC.